The text below deals with one TCR beta chain. Its antigen is unknown. The entry originates in a study of cytomegalovirus exposure and HLA in healthy donors. As for the study in general: Of some 410 genotyped donors, more than 65% grouped in the Caucasian-associated ancestry cluster.

CDR1 KGHSH and CDR2 LQKENI come from the germline V gene. The germline V and J ends were trimmed by 0 bases and 6 bases, with 23 bases remaining between them. The CDR3 has 18 residues. Vbeta (60) and Jbeta (13) primers were used in the PCR. Libraries were prepared by immunoSEQ multiplex PCR; TCRdb keeps only in-frame clonotypes and omits some of them. Of more than 100,000 clones listed, around 74% are singletons. Findings and limits, study-wide: Later analysis associated a missense DCLRE1C variant with TCR beta V- and J-gene trimming. The majority of TCR sequences were rare, yet some public TCRs appeared in many donors. A later analysis linked around 15,000 TCR beta sequences to HLA alleles at 0.05 false discovery rate.

Material for sequencing was PBMCs. The receptor comes from a man in his fifties or sixties in good health and CMV-seropositive. V gene TRBV18 combines with J gene TRBJ1-2; D possibly corresponds to TRBD1 (5 bases). DNA for the CDR3: TGTGCCAGCTCACCACCGCTCACGGCGGGGCGACAAGTCGATGGCTACACCTTC. As protein: CASSPPLTAGRQVDGYTF.